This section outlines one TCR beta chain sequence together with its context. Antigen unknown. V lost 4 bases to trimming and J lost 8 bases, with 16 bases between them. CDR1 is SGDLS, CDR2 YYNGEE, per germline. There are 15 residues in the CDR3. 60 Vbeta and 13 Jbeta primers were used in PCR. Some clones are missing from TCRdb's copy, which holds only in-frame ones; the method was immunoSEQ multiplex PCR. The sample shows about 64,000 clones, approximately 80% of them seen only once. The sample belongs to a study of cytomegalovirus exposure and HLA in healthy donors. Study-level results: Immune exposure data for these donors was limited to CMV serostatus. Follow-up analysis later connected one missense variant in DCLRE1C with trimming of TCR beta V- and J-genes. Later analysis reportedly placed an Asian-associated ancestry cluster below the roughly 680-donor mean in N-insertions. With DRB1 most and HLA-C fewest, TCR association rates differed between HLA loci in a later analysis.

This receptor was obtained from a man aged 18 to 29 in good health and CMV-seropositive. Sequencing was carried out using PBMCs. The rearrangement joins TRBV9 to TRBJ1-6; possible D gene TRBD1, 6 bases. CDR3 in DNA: TGTGCCAGCAGCCCCGAGTGGGGGGGCTATTCACCCCTCCACTTT. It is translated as CASSPEWGGYSPLHF.